Presented here are 4 T cell receptor beta chains from one specimen sequenced in a study of OX40 agonist ivuxolimab in advanced cancers. Clones were sequenced by immunoSEQ multiplex PCR, and TCRdb holds only the in-frame ones, with some missing. The repertoire has 20,000 to 30,000 clones, 88% of them found once; the top ten carry 25% to 35%. Sequencing was performed on CD4+ or CD8+ T cells sorted from blood, taken in a trial of the OX40 agonist ivuxolimab. The origin of the receptors is an adult with an advanced solid tumor such as melanoma, head and neck, liver or kidney cancer.

The J gene is TRBJ1-6, the V gene TRBV5-6; D remains unclear. Trimming took off 4 bases at V and 2 bases at J, with 7 bases between the two ends. The germline V gene has CDR1 SGHDT and CDR2 YYEEEE. The CDR3 length is 14 residues. CDR3 region: CASSRKAYNSPLHF. For the CDR3, the DNA is TGTGCCAGCAGCCGCAAGGCCTATAATTCACCCCTCCACTTT.

This clone was detected once. The rearrangement links TRBV5-5 to TRBJ2-5; 11 bases agree with TRBD1. The V gene's germline CDR1 is SGHKS and CDR2 YYEKEE (reference sequence). This CDR3 contains 14 residues. The V and J ends lost 4 bases and 2 bases, in that order; junction bases with no gene match: 1. CDR3 nucleotide sequence: TGTGCCAGCAGCGGGACAGGGGGACAAGAGACCCAGTACTTC. It is translated as CASSGTGGQETQYF.

The V gene is TRBV29-1, the J gene TRBJ1-3; the D gene is possibly TRBD1 (5 bases). Germline V gene data show CDR1 as SQVTM and CDR2 as ANQGSEA. This CDR3 region has 16 residues. V dropped 0 bases and J dropped 0 bases, with 12 bases sitting between them. CDR3: CSVEDQDRFSGNTIYF. The DNA of the CDR3 is TGCAGCGTTGAAGATCAAGACAGATTCTCTGGAAACACCATATATTTT.

The chain recombines TRBV7-2 with TRBJ2-7; D remains unclear. Trimming removed 1 base from V and 3 bases from J, with 10 bases in between. The V gene's germline CDR1 is SGHTA and CDR2 FQGNSA. The CDR3 covers 14 residues. CDR3 protein: CASSLGADRYEQYF. CDR3 bases: TGTGCCAGCAGCTTAGGGGCGGACCGCTACGAGCAGTACTTC.